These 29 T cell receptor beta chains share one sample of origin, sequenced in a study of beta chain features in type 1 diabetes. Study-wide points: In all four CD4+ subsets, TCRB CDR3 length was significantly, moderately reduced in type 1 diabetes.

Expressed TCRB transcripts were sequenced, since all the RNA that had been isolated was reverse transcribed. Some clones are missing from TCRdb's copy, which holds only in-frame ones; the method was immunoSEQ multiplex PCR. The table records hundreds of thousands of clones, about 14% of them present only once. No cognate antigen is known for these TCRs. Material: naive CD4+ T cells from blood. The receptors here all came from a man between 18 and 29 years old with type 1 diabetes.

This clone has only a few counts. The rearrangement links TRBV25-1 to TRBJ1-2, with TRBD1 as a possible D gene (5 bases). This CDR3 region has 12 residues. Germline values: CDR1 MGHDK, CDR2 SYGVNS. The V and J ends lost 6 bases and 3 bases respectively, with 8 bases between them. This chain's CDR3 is CASSDSHYGYTF. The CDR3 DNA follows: TGTGCCAGCAGCGACAGCCACTATGGCTACACCTTC.

This chain's CDR3 is CASSQLLGYQETQYF. CDR3 DNA: TGTGCCAGCAGCCAGCTACTAGGGTACCAAGAGACCCAGTACTTC. The chain carries TRBV14 and TRBJ2-5; D is perhaps TRBD2 (5 bases). Germline values: CDR1 SGHDN, CDR2 FVKESK. This CDR3 contains 15 residues. V lost 3 bases and J 0 bases, leaving 11 bases between the germline ends.

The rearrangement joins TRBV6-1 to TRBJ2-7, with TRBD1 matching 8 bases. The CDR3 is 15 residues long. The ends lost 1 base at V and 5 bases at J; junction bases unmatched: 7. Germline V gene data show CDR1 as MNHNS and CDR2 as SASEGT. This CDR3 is CASSEVRQGWHEQYF. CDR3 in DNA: TGTGCCAGCAGTGAAGTTCGACAGGGGTGGCACGAGCAGTACTTC.

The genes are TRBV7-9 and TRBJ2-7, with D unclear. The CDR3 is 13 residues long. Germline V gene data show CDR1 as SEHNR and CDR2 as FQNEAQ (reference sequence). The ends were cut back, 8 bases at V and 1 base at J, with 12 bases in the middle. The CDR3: CASSDGPSYEQYF. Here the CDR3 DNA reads TGTGCCAGCTCGGACGGTCCTTCCTACGAGCAGTACTTC.

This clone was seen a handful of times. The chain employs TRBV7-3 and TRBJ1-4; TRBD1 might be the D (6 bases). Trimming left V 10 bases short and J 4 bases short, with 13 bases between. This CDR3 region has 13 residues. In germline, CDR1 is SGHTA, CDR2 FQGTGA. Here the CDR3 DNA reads TGTGCCACCCGCAGGGGACATAATGAAAAACTGTTTTTT. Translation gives CATRRGHNEKLFF.

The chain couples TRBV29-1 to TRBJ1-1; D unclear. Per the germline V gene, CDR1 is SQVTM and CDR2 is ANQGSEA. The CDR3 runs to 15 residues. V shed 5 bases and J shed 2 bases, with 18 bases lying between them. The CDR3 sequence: CSVTRTQKSNTEAFF. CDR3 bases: TGCAGCGTTACCAGGACCCAGAAATCCAACACTGAAGCTTTCTTT.

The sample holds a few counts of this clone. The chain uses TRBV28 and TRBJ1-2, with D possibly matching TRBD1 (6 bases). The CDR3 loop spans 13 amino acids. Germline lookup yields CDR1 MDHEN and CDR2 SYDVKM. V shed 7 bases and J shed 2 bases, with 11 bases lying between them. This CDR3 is CASTQGPNYGYTF. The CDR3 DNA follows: TGTGCCAGCACACAGGGCCCGAACTATGGCTACACCTTC.

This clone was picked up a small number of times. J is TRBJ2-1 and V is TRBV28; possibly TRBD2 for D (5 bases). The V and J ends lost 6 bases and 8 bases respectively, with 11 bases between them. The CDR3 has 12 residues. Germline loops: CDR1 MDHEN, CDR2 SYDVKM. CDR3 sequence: CASRMTGDEQFF. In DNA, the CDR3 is TGTGCCAGCAGAATGACCGGGGATGAGCAGTTCTTC. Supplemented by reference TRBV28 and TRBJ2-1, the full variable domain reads DVKVTQSSRYLVKRTGEKVFLECVQDMDHENMFWYRQDPGLGLRLIYFSYDVKMKEKGDIPEGYSVSREKKERFSLILESASTNQTSMYLCASRMTGDEQFFGPGTRLTVL.

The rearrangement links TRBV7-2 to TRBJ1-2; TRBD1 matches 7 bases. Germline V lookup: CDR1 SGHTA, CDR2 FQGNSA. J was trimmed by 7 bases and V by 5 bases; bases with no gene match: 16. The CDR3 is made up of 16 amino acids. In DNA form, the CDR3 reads TGTGCCAGCAGCGAACGGGACAGCCCGTCGCTAGCTGGCTACACCTTC. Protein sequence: CASSERDSPSLAGYTF.

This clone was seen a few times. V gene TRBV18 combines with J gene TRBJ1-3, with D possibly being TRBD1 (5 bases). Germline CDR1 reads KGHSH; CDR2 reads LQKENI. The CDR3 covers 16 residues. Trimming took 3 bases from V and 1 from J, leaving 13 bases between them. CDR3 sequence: CASSPDTLISGNTIYF. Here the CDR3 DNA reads TGTGCCAGCTCACCGGACACCCTAATTTCTGGAAACACCATATATTTT.

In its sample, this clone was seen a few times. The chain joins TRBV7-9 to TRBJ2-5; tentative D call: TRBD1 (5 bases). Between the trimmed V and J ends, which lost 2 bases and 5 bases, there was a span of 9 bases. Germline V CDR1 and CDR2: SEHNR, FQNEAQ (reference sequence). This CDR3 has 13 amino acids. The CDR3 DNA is TGTGCCAGCAGCTTAAGGGGCACGGAGACCCAGTACTTC. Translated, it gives CASSLRGTETQYF.

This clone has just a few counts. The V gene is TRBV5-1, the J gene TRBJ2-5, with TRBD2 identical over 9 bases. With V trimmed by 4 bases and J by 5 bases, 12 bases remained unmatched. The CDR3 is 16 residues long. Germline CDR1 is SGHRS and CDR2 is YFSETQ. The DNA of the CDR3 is TGCGCCAGCAGCGCGTCCGGGACTAGCTACGGGGAGACCCAGTACTTC. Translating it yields CASSASGTSYGETQYF.

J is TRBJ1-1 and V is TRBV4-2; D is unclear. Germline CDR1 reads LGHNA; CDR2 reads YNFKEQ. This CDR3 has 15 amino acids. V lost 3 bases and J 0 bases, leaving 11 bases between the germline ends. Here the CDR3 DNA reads TGTGCCAGCAGCCATGTTAAAGCGGTGAACACTGAAGCTTTCTTT. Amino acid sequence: CASSHVKAVNTEAFF.

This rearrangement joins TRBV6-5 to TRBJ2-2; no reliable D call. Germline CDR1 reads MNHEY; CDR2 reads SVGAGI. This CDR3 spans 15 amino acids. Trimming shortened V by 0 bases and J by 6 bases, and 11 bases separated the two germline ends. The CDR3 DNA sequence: TGTGCCAGCAGTTACTCTACGGGTCTTCCCGGGGAGCTGTTTTTT. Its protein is CASSYSTGLPGELFF.

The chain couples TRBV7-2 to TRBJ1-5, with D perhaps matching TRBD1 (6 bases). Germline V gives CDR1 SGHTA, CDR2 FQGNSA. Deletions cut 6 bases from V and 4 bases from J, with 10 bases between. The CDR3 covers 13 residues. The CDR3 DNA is TGTGCCAGCAGTGCCCAGGGGAATCAGCCCCAGCATTTT. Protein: CASSAQGNQPQHF.

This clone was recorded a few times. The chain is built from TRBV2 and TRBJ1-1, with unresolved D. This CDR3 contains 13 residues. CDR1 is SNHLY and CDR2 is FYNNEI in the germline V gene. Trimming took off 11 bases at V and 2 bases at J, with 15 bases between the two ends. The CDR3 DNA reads TGTGCCGGCCGCGTTCAACCTAACACTGAAGCTTTCTTT. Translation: CAGRVQPNTEAFF.

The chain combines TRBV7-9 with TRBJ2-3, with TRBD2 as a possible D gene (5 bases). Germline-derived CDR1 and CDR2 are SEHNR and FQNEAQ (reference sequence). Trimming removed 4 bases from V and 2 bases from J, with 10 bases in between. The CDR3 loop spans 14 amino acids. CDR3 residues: CASSSSGFTDTQYF. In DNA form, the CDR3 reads TGTGCCAGCAGCTCATCGGGATTCACAGATACGCAGTATTTT.

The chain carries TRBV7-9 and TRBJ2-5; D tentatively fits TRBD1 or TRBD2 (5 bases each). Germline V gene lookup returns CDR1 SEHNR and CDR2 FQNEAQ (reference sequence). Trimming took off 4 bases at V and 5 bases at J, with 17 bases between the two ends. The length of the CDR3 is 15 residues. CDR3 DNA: TGTGCCAGCAGCTCCGGGCCCGGGGCCGGGGAGACCCAGTACTTC. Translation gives CASSSGPGAGETQYF.

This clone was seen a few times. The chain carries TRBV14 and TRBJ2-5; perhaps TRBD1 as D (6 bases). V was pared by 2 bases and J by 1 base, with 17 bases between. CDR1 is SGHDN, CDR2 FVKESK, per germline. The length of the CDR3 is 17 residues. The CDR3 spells CASSQTFRTDIQETQYF. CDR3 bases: TGTGCCAGCAGCCAAACGTTTCGGACAGACATCCAAGAGACCCAGTACTTC.

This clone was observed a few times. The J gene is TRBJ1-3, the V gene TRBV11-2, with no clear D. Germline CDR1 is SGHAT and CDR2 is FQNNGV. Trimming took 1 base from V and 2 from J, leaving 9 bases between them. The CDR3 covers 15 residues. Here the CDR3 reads CASSLVGGPGNTIYF. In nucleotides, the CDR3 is TGTGCCAGCAGCTTAGTGGGAGGACCTGGAAACACCATATATTTT. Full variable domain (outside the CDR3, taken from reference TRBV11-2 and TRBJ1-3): EAGVAQSPRYKIIEKRQSVAFWCNPISGHATLYWYQQILGQGPKLLIQFQNNGVVDDSQLPKDRFSAERLKGVDSTLKIQPAKLEDSAVYLCASSLVGGPGNTIYFGEGSWLTVV.

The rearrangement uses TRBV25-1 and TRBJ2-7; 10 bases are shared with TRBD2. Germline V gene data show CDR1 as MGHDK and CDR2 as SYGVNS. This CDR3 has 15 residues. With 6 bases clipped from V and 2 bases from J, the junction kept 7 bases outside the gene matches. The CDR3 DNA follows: TGTGCCAGCAGACCATCCGGACTAGCGGCCTACGAGCAGTACTTC. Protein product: CASRPSGLAAYEQYF.

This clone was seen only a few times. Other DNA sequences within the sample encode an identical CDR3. The CDR3 DNA sequence: TGTGCCAGCAGCTCGACAGGGTATGGCTACACCTTC. Protein: CASSSTGYGYTF. The chain has TRBV7-2 and TRBJ1-2; 7 nucleotides agree with TRBD1. Losses at the gene ends were 4 bases for V and 5 bases for J; bases not matched to a gene: 1. Looked up from germline, CDR1 is SGHTA and CDR2 is FQGNSA. The CDR3 extends over 12 amino acids.

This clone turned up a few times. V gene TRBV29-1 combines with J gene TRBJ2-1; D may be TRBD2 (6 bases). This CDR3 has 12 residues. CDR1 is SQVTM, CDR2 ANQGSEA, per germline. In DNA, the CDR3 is TGCAGGTCTACAATTGAGGACTACGGAGAGTTCTTC. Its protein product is CRSTIEDYGEFF.

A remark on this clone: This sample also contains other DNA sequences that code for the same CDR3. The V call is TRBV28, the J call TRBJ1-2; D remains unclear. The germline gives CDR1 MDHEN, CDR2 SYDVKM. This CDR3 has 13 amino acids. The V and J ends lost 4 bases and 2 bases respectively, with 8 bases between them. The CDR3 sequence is CASSSPGNYGYTF. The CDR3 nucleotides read TGTGCCAGCAGTTCCCCCGGAAACTATGGCTACACCTTC.

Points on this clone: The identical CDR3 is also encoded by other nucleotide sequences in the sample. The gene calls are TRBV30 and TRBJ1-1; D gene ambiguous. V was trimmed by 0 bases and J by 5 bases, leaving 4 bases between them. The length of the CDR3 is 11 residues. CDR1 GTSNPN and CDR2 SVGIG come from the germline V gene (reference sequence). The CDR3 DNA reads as TGTGCCTGGAGTGTTGGGACTGAAGCTTTCTTT. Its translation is CAWSVGTEAFF.

CDR3 DNA sequence: TGCGCCAGCAGCTTCGCGGGACAGGGAGAGTTCTTC. Amino acids: CASSFAGQGEFF. This chain connects TRBV5-1 to TRBJ2-1, with 9 bases aligning to TRBD1. Germline-derived CDR1 and CDR2 are SGHRS and YFSETQ. CDR3 length: 12 amino acids. The V segment lost 2 bases and the J segment 14 bases; nucleotides outside the gene matches: 5.

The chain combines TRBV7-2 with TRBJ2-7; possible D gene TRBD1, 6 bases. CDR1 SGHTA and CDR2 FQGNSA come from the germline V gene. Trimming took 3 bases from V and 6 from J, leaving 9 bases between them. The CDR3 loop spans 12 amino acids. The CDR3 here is CASSLDSPEQYF. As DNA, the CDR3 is TGTGCCAGCAGCTTGGACAGCCCCGAGCAGTACTTC.

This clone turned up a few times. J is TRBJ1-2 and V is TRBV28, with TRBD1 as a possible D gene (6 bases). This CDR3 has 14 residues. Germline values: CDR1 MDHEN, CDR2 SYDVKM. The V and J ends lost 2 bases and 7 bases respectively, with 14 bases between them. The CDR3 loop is CASSLEGHRGGYTF. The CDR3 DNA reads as TGTGCCAGCAGTTTAGAGGGACATCGGGGTGGCTACACCTTC.

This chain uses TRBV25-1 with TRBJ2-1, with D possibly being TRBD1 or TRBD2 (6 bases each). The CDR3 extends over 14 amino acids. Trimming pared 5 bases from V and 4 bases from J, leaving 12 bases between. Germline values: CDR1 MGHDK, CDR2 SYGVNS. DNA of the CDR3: TGTGCCAGCAGTTGGGGGGCTTTATACAATGAGCAGTTCTTC. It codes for CASSWGALYNEQFF.